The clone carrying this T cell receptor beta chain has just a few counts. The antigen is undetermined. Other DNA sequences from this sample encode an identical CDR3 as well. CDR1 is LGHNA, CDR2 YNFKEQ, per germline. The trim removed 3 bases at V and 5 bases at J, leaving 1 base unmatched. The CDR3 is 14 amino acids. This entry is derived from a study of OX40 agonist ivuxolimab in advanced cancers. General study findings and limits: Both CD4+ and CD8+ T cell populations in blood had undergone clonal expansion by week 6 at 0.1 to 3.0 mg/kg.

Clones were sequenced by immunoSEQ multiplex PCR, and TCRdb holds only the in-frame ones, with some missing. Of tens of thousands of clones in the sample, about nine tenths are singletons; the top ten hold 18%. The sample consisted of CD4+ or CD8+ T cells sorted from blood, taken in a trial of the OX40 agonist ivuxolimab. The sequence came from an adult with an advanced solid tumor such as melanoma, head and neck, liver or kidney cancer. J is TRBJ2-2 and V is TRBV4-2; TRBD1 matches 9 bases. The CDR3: CASSQGTGTGELFF. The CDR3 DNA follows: TGTGCCAGCAGCCAGGGGACAGGGACCGGGGAGCTGTTTTTT.